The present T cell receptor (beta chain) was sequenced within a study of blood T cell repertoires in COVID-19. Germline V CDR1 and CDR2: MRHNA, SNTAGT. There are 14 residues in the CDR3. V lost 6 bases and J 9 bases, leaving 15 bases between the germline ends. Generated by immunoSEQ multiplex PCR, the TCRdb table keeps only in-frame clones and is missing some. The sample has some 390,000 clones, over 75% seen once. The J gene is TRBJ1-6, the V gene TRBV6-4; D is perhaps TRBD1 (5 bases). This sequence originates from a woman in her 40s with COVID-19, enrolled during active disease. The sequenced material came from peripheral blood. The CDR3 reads CASRPRAQGSPLHF. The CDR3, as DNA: TGTGCCAGCAGACCCCGGGCCCAGGGTTCACCCCTCCACTTT.